This TCR beta chain was captured in a study of identical twins. Germline V gives CDR1 KGHDR, CDR2 SFDVKD. The CDR3 sequence is 14 residues long. V lost 3 bases to trimming and J lost 3 bases, with 7 bases between them. Study-level points and caveats: Model-predicted out-of-frame TCR alpha sharing fell below observed values in monozygotic twins.

With respect to this clonotype: Its target is unknown.

TCRdb fed the 5' RACE reads into MiXCR, producing one record per CDR3 protein. This sample has about 530,000 distinct CDR3 sequences, with around 24% found just once. In addition, the sample was reused for a study of yellow fever vaccine responses in identical twins.

The specimen was CD4+ T cells sorted from blood. This sequence was found in a woman aged 18 to 35 in good health. The V gene is TRBV24-1, the J gene TRBJ2-2; D gene uncertain. CDR3 amino acids: CATSDPLYTGELFF. In DNA, the CDR3 is TGTGCCACCAGTGATCCTCTATACACCGGGGAGCTGTTTTTT.